This T cell receptor beta chain was sequenced during a study of T cell responses to AZD1222 COVID-19 vaccine. Overall study context: Samples with a second dose at about 4 or about 12 weeks were pooled together.

Points from the study as a whole: Spike-specific TCRs gained breadth and depth after people received two AZD1222 doses. Dominant CD4 TCR responses targeted spike regions 160-218 and 743-854. Clonal diversity may have been underestimated, and the donors were mostly white British, with more females than males.

On this clone: Its antigen remains unidentified.

The V segment lost 2 bases and the J segment 5 bases; nucleotides outside the gene matches: 5. Germline loops: CDR1 LNHDA, CDR2 SQIVND (reference sequence). The CDR3 sequence is 15 residues long. Profiled with immunoSEQ multiplex PCR; TCRdb holds only in-frame clones, not every one. The table lists approximately 110,000 clones, 88% of them singletons. Sample: peripheral blood, taken on day 0 of AZD1222 vaccination. The sequence derives from an adult in good health. V and J are TRBV19 and TRBJ2-7, with 11 bases fitting TRBD1. The CDR3 loop reads CASSISGQGVNEQYF. The CDR3 DNA follows: TGTGCCAGTAGTATATCGGGACAGGGGGTCAACGAGCAGTACTTC. Together with reference TRBV19 and TRBJ2-7, the CDR3 gives the full variable domain: DGGITQSPKYLFRKEGQNVTLSCEQNLNHDAMYWYRQDPGQGLRLIYYSQIVNDFQKGDIAEGYSVSREKKESFPLTVTSAQKNPTAFYLCASSISGQGVNEQYFGPGTRLTVT.